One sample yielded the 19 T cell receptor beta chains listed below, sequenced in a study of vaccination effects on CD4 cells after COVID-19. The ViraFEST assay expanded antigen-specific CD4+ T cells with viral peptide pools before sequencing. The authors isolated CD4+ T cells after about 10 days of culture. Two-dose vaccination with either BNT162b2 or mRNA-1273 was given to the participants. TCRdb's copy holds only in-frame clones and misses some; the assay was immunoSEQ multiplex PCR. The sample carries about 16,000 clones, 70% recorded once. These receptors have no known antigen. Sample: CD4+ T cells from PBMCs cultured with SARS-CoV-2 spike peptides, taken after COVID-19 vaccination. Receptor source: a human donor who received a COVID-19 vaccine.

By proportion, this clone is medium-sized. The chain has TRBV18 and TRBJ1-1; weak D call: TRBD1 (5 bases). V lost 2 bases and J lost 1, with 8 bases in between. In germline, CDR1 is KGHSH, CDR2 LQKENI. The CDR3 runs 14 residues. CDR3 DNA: TGTGCCAGCTCACCAGCAGGGAAGAACACTGAAGCTTTCTTT. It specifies CASSPAGKNTEAFF.

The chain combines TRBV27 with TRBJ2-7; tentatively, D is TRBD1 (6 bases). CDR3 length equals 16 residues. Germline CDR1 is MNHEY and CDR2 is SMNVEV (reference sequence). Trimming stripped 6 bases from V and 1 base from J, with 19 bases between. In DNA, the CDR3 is TGTGCCAGCAGACCTACATACCGGGACATATCCTACGAGCAGTACTTC. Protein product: CASRPTYRDISYEQYF.

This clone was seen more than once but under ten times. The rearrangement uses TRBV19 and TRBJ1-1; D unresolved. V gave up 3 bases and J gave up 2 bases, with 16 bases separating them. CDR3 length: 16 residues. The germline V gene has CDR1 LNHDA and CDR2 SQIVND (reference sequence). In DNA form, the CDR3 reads TGTGCCAGTAGTATTAGGGCAGGACGGCTTAACACTGAAGCTTTCTTT. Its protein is CASSIRAGRLNTEAFF.

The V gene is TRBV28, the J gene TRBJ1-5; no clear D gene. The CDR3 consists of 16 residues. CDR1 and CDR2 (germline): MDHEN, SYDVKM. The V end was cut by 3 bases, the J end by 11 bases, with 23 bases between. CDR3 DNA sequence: TGTGCCAGCAGTTTCCTCCATTTAGCCCTTAACGGTTCCCAGCATTTT. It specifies CASSFLHLALNGSQHF.

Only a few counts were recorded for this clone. The CDR3 DNA follows: TGCAGTGCTAGAACTAGCGGGAGTTTGTATTTT. Translating gives CSARTSGSLYF. The chain is built from TRBV20-1 and TRBJ2-3, with TRBD2 matching 11 bases. The CDR3 has 11 amino acids. The germline V gene has CDR1 DFQATT and CDR2 SNEGSKA (reference sequence). The V segment lost 2 bases and the J segment 14 bases; nucleotides outside the gene matches: 3.

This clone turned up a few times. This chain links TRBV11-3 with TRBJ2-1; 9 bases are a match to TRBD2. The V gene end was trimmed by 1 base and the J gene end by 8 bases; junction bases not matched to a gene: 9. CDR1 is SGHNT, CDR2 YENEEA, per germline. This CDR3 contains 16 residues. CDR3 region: CASSLGGSGRIDEQFF. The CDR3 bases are TGTGCCAGCAGCTTAGGGGGTAGCGGGAGAATTGATGAGCAGTTCTTC.

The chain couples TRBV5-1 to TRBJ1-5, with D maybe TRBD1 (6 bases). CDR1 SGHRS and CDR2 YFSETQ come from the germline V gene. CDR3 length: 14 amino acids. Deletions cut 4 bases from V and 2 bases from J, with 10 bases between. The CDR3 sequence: CASSQDSRNQPQHF. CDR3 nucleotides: TGCGCCAGCAGCCAGGACAGCCGCAATCAGCCCCAGCATTTT.

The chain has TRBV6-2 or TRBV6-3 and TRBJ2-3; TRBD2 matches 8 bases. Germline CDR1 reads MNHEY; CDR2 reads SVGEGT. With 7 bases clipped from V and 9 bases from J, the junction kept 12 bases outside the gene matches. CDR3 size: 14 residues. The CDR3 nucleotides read TGTGCCAGCACCCCGGGACTAGGAGGTGACACGCAGTATTTT. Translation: CASTPGLGGDTQYF.

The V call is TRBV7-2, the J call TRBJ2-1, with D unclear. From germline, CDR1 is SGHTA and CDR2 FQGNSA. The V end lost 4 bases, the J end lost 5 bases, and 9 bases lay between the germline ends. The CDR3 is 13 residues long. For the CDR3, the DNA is TGTGCCAGCAGCTCTAGGGCCGACAATGAGCAGTTCTTC. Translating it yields CASSSRADNEQFF.

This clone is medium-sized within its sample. The CDR3 DNA is TGTGCCAGCAGAGGATACCCTAACTATGGCTACACCTTC. It specifies CASRGYPNYGYTF. V usage is TRBV25-1 and J usage is TRBJ1-2; no clear D. The CDR3 length is 13 residues. CDR1 is MGHDK and CDR2 is SYGVNS in the germline V gene. Trimming removed 6 bases from V and 0 bases from J, with 8 bases in between.

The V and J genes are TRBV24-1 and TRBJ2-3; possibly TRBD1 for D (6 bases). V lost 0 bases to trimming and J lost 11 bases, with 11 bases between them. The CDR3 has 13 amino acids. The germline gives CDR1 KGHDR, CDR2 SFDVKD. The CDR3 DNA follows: TGTGCCACCAGTGATTTGGGCGACAGGCGGCAGTATTTT. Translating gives CATSDLGDRRQYF.

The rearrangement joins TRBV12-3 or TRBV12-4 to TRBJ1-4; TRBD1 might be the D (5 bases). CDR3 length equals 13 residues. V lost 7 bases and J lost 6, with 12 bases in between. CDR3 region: CASTLREHEKLFF. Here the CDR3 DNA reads TGTGCCAGCACTCTCAGGGAGCATGAAAAACTGTTTTTT.

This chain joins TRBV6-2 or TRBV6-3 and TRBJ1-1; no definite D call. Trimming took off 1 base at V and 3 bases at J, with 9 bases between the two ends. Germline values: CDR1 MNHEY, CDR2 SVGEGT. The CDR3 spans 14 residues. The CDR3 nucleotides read TGTGCCAGCAGTTACTGGGCAGAAGACACTGAAGCTTTCTTT. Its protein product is CASSYWAEDTEAFF.

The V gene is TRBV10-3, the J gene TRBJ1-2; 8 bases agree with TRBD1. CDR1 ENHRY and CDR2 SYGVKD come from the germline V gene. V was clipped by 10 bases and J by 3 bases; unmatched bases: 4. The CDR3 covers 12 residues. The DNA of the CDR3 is TGTGCCACCACGGGACAGGACTATGGCTACACCTTC. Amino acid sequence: CATTGQDYGYTF.

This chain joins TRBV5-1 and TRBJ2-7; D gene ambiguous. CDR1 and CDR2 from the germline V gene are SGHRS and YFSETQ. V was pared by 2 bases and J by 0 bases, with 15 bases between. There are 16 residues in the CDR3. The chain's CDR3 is CASSFPLSSSSYEQYF. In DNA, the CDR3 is TGCGCCAGCAGCTTCCCCCTGTCAAGTAGCTCCTACGAGCAGTACTTC.

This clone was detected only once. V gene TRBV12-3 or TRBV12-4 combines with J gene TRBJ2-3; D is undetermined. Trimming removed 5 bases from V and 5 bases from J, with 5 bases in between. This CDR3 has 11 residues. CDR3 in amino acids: CASSPGDTQYF. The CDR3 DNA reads TGTGCCAGCAGTCCCGGAGATACGCAGTATTTT.

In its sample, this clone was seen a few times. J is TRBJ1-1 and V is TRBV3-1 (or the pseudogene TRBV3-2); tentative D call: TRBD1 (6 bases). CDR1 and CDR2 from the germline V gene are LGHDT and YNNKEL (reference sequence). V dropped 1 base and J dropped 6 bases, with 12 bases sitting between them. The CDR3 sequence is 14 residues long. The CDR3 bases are TGTGCCAGCAGCCAAGCGGGGGGCAGGTCTGAAGCTTTCTTT. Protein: CASSQAGGRSEAFF.

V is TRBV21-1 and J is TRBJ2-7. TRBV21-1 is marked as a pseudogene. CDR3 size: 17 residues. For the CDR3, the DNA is TGTGCCAGCAGCAAAACCAGGACGGTTTCCGTTTCCTACGAGCAGTACTTC. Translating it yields CASSKTRTVSVSYEQYF.

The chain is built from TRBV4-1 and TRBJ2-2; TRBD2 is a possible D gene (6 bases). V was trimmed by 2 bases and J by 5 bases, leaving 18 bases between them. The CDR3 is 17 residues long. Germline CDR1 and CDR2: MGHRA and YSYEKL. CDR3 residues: CASSQTRGTAGTGELFF. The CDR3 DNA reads TGCGCCAGCAGCCAAACTCGAGGGACCGCGGGAACCGGGGAGCTGTTTTTT.